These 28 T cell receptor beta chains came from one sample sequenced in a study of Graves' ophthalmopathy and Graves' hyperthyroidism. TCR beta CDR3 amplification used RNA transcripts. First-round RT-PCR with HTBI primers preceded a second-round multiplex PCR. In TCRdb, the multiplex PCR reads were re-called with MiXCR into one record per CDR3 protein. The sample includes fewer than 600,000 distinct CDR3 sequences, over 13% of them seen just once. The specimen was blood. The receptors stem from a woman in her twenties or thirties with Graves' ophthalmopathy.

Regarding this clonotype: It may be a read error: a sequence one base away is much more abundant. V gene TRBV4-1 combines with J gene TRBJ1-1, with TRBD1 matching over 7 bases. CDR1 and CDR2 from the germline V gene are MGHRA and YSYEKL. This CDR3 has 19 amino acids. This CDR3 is CASSRKALTGTQENTEDFF. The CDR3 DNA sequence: TGCGCCAGCAGTCGAAAGGCCTTGACAGGGACCCAGGAAAACACTGAAGATTTCTTT.

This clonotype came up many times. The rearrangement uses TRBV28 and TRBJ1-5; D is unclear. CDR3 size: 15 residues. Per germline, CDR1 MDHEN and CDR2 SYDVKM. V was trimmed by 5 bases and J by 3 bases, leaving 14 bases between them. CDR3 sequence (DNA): TGTGCCAGCAGTCCTCTCGAGGGAGTCAATCAGCCCCAGCATTTT. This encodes CASSPLEGVNQPQHF. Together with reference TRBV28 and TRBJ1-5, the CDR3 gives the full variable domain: DVKVTQSSRYLVKRTGEKVFLECVQDMDHENMFWYRQDPGLGLRLIYFSYDVKMKEKGDIPEGYSVSREKKERFSLILESASTNQTSMYLCASSPLEGVNQPQHFGDGTRLSIL.

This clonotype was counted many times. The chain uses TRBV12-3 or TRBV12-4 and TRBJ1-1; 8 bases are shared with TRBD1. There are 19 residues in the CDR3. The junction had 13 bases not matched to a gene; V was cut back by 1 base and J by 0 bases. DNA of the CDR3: TGTGCCAGCAGTTTAGTAAGCCAAACAGGGGGTCGCATGAACACTGAAGCTTTCTTT. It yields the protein CASSLVSQTGGRMNTEAFF.

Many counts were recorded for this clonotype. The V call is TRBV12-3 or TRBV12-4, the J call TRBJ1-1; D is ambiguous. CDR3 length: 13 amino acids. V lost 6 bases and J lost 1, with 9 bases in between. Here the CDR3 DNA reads TGTGCCAGCAGCGACCCGGAGAACACTGAAGCTTTCTTT. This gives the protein CASSDPENTEAFF.

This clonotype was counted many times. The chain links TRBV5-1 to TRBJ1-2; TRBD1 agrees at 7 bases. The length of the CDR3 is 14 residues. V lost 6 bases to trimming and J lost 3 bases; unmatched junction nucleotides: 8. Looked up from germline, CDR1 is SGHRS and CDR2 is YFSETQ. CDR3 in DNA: TGCGCCAGCACCCCGGGACAGTCTGACTATGGCTACACCTTC. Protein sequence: CASTPGQSDYGYTF.

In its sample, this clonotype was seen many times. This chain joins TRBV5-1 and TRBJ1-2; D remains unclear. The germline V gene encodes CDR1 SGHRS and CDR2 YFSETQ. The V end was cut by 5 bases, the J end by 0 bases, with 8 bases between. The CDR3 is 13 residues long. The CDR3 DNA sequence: TGCGCCAGCAGTCCCCTTGCTAACTATGGCTACACCTTC. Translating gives CASSPLANYGYTF.

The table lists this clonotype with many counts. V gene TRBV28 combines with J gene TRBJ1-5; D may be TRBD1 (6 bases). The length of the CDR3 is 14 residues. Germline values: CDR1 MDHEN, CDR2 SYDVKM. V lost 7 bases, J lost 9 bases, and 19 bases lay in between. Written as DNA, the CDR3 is TGTGCCAGCAATCGGGACACATCCGTTTGGCCCCAGCATTTT. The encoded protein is CASNRDTSVWPQHF. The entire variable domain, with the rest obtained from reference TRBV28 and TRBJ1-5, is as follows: DVKVTQSSRYLVKRTGEKVFLECVQDMDHENMFWYRQDPGLGLRLIYFSYDVKMKEKGDIPEGYSVSREKKERFSLILESASTNQTSMYLCASNRDTSVWPQHFGDGTRLSIL.

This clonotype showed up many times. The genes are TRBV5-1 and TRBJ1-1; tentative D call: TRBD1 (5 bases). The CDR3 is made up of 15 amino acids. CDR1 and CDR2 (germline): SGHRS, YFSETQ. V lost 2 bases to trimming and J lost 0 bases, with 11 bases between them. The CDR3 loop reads CASSFQGAVNTEAFF. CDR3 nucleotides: TGCGCCAGCAGCTTTCAGGGAGCCGTGAACACTGAAGCTTTCTTT. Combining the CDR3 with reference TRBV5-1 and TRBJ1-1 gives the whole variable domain KAGVTQTPRYLIKTRGQQVTLSCSPISGHRSVSWYQQTPGQGLQFLFEYFSETQRNKGNFPGRFSGRQFSNSRSEMNVSTLELGDSALYLCASSFQGAVNTEAFFGQGTRLTVV.

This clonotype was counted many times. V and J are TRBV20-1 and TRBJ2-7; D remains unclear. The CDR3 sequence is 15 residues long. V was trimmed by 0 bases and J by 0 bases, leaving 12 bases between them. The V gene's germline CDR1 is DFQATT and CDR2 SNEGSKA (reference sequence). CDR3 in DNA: TGCAGTGCTAGAGATTTGGCGGAGAGCTCCTACGAGCAGTACTTC. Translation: CSARDLAESSYEQYF.

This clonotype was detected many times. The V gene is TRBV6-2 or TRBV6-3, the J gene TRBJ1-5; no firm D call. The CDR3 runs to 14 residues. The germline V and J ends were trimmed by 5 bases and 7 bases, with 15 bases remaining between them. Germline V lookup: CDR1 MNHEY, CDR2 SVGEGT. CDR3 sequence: CASSGYIRGQPQHF. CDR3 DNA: TGTGCCAGCAGTGGCTACATACGTGGGCAGCCCCAGCATTTT.

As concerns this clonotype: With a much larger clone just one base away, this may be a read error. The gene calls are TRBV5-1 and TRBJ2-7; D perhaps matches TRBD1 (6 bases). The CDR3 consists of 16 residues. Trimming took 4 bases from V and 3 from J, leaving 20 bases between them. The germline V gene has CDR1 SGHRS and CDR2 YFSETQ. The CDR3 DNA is TGCGCCAGCAGCCCACGAGGGTCGGGACAAGTCTACGAGCAGTACTTC. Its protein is CASSPRGSGQVYEQYF.

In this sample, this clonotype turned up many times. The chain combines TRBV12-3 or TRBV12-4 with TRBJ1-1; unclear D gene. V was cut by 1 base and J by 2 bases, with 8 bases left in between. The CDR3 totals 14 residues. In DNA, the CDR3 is TGTGCCAGCAGTTTAGTAGAACTAAACACTGAAGCTTTCTTT. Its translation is CASSLVELNTEAFF.

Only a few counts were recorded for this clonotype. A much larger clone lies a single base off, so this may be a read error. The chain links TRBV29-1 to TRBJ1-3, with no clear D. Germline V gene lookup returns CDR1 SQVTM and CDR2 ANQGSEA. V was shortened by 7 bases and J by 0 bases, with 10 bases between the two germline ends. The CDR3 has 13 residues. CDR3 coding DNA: TGCAGCGCTGCTTACAACTCTGGAAACACCATATATTTT. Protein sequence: CSAAYNSGNTIYF.

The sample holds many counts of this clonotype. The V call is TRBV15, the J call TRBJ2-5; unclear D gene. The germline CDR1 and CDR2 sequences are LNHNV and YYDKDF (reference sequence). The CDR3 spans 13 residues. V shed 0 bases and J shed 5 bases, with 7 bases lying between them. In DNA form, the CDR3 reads TGTGCCACCAGCAGAGACAGAGAGGAGACCCAGTACTTC. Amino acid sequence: CATSRDREETQYF.

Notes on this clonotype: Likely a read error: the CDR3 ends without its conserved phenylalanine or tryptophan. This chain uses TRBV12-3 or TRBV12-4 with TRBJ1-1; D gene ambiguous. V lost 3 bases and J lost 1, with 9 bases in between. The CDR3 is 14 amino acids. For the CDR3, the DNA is TGTGCCAGCAGTTTGGCAGCCGGGAACACTGAAGCTTTCTAT. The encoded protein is CASSLAAGNTEAFY.

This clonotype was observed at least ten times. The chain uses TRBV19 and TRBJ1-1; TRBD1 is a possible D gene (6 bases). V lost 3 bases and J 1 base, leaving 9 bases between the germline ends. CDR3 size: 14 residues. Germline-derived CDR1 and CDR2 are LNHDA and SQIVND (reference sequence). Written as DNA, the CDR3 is TGTGCCAGTAGTATGTACAGGGCGAACACTGAAGCTTTCTTT. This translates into CASSMYRANTEAFF.

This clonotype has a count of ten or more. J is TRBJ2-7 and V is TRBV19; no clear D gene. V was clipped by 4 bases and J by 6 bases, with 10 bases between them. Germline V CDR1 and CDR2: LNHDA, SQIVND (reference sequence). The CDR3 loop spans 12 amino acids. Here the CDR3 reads CASSTSGGEQYF. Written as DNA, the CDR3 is TGTGCCAGTAGTACCAGTGGTGGCGAGCAGTACTTC.

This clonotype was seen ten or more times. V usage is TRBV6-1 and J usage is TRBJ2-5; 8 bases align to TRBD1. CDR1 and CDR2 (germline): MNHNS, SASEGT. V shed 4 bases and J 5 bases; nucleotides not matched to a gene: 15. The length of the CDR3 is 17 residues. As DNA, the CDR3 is TGTGCCAGCAGTGGAAGGGCTCCGGACAGGGTCCGCGAGACCCAGTACTTC. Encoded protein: CASSGRAPDRVRETQYF.

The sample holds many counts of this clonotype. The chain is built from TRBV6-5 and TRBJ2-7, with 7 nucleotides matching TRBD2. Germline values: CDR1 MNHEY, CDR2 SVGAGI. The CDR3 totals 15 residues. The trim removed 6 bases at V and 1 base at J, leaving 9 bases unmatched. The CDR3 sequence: CASRAIAGGSYEQYF. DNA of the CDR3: TGTGCCAGCAGGGCCATAGCGGGCGGGTCCTACGAGCAGTACTTC.

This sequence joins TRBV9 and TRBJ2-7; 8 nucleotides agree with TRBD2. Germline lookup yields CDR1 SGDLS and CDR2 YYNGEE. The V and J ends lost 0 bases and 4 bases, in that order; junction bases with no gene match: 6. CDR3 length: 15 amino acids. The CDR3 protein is CASSVGGSGAYEQYF. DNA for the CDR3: TGTGCCAGCAGCGTAGGTGGTAGCGGGGCTTACGAGCAGTACTTC.

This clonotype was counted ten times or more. The CDR3 DNA is TGTGCCAGCAGCGTAGGGTCGAACACTGAAGCTTTCTTT. Protein sequence: CASSVGSNTEAFF. J is TRBJ1-1 and V is TRBV9; D remains unclear. With 0 bases removed from V and 1 base from J, the gap between germline ends came to 4 bases. CDR3 length equals 13 residues. Germline CDR1 reads SGDLS; CDR2 reads YYNGEE.

The CDR3 spells CASSQDTSGGIFQGTQYF. The CDR3 DNA sequence: TGTGCCAGCAGCCAAGATACTAGCGGGGGGATATTTCAAGGAACCCAGTACTTC. The chain links TRBV3-1 to TRBJ2-5, with 12 bases fitting TRBD2. Trimming cost V 0 bases and J 8 bases; bases outside gene matches: 13. The germline CDR1 and CDR2 sequences are LGHDT and YNNKEL (reference sequence). The CDR3 has 18 residues.

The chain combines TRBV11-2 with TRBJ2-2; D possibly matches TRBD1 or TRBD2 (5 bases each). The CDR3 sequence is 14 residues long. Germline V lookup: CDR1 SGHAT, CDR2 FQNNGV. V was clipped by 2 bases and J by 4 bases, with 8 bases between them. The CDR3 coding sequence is TGTGCCAGCAGCTTATGGGGGTTCACCGGGGAGCTGTTTTTT. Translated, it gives CASSLWGFTGELFF.

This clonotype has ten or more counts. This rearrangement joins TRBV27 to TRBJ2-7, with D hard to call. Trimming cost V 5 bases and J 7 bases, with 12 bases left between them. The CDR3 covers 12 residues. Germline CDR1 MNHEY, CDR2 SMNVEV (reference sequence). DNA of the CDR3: TGTGCCAGCAGTATTGCTTTAAGGGAGCAGTACTTC. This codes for CASSIALREQYF.

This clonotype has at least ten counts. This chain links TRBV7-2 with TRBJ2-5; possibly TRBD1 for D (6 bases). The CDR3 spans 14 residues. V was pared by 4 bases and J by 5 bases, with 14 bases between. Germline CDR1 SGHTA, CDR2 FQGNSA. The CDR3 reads CASSSTGPWETQYF. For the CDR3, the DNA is TGTGCCAGCAGCTCCACAGGGCCGTGGGAGACCCAGTACTTC. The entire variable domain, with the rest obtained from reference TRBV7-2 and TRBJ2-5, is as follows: GAGVSQSPSNKVTEKGKDVELRCDPISGHTALYWYRQSLGQGLEFLIYFQGNSAPDKSGLPSDRFSAERTGGSVSTLTIQRTQQEDSAVYLCASSSTGPWETQYFGPGTRLLVL.

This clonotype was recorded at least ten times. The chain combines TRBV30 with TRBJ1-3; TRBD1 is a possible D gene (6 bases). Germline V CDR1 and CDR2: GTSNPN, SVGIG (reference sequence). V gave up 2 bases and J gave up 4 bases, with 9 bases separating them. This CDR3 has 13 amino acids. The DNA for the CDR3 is TGTGCCTGGAGTCAGGGGAGGGGAAACACCATATATTTT. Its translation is CAWSQGRGNTIYF.

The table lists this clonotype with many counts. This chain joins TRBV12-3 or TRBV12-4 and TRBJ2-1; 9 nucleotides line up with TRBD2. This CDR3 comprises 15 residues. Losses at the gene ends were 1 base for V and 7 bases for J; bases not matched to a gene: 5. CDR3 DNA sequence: TGTGCCAGCAGTTTAGTGCGGGGGGGCCGTAATGAGCAGTTCTTC. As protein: CASSLVRGGRNEQFF.

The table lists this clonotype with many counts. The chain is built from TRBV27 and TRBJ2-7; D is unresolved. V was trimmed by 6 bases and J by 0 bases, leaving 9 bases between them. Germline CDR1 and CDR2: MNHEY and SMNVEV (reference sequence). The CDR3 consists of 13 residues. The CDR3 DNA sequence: TGTGCCAGCAGGCCCGAGGTCTCCTACGAGCAGTACTTC. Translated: CASRPEVSYEQYF.